The present entry profiles one T cell receptor beta chain with its context. The target of this receptor is not known. There are no base qualities to consult, and no much larger clone falls within one base. In the paper's terms, the time point label means: individuals recovered from natural SARS-CoV-2 infection. This specimen belongs to a study of Ad26.COV2.S vaccination and SARS-CoV-2 variants (dated by TCRdb to about 2021). Study-wide context: TCRbeta repertoire sequencing served as the tool for gauging how specific and how broad the SARS-CoV-2-reactive T cell receptors were following Ad26.COV2.S vaccination. The TCR-sequenced set comprised around 30 samples: some 19 Ad26.COV2.S vaccine recipients, 5 placebo recipients and 8 SARS-CoV-2 convalescent individuals. Overall results and qualifications from the work: The authors noted that total T cell responses may have been underestimated by the TCR breadth and depth analyses. After vaccination, substantial breadth of spike-specific CD8+ and CD4+ T cell responses was reported. Comparable non-spike TCR breadth was observed between vaccine and placebo recipients, consistent with only spike being contained in the vaccine. Higher spike-specific TCR breadth was observed in Ad26.COV2.S recipients than in placebo recipients (P = 0.0014).

The immunoSEQ Assay was used to sequence TCRbeta CDR3 regions. After extraction, genomic DNA underwent amplification by bias-controlled multiplex PCR, followed by high-throughput sequencing. The paper's processing steps were these. To quantify the absolute abundance of every unique TCRbeta CDR3 region, sequences were collapsed and filtered. T cell fraction was estimated by normalizing TCRbeta template counts to usable DNA, which was measured by amplifying reference genes present in all nucleated cells. Repertoire TCRs were annotated as SARS-CoV-2-specific when V gene, CDR3 amino acid sequence and J gene were exactly matched to a known reactive TCR set. MIRA supplied the reference SARS-CoV-2 TCR set, which was filtered for enrichment in COVID-19-positive ImmuneCODE repertoires so that public or cross-reactive TCRs were removed. Based on the MIRA antigens, annotated TCRs were further analysed at the level of specific ORF or position within ORF. Breadth was defined as annotated unique rearrangements over total unique productive rearrangements; depth was the summed frequency of those rearrangements. Two-sided Wilcoxon rank-sum tests were applied when comparing TCR breadth between groups. Not all clones reach the TCRdb copy of this immuneACCESS table, which keeps in-frame sequences only. Checked studies attribute under half of the gap to unresolved V genes and leave the rest unexplained. For V, J and clone size, that table is used; D and trimming come from the DNA. For this sample the table gives some 190,000 clones, of which around 85% were detected only once. Approximately 6% of the sample lies in the top ten.

Based on the germline V gene (reference sequence), the CDR1 and CDR2 sequences are SEHNR and FQNEAQ. V is clipped by 6 bases and J by 4 bases, and the sequence between their germline boundaries is 12 bases long. The CDR3, cysteine through phenylalanine, is 13 amino acids long. Only the CDR3 DNA is retained, 39 bases long and in frame from the first base. This clonotype was sampled from a human donor who had recovered from COVID-19. The source material was peripheral blood, sampled after recovery from COVID-19. Recombination connected TRBV7-9 to TRBJ1-2, with TRBD1 tentatively as D gene (5 bases match). The nucleotide sequence reads as follows: TGTGCCAGCAGTCTTAGGGGCTTCTATGGCTACACCTTC. Protein translation: CASSLRGFYGYTF.